This entry features one TCR beta chain sequence. The method was immunoSEQ multiplex PCR; TCRdb's version includes in-frame clones alone and lacks a portion of them. Counted here are 75,000 to 80,000 clones, over 75% occurring once; the ten biggest clones make up 6.2%. The data stem from a study of OX40 agonist ivuxolimab in advanced cancers. Patients were ruled out by autoimmune disease history or systemic immunosuppression. Trimming took off 1 base at V and 0 bases at J, with 7 bases between the two ends. This CDR3 spans 15 amino acids. Germline V gene data show CDR1 as SGHTA and CDR2 as FQGTGA. This clonotype originated in an adult with an advanced solid tumor such as melanoma, head and neck, liver or kidney cancer. Sequences were derived from CD4+ or CD8+ T cells sorted from blood, sampled in a trial of the OX40 agonist ivuxolimab. The chain carries TRBV7-3 and TRBJ2-1; D not certain. The CDR3 DNA reads as TGTGCCAGCAGCTTAAGCCAGAGCTCCTACAATGAGCAGTTCTTC. Residues: CASSLSQSSYNEQFF.